The table lists the clone carrying this TCR beta chain with many counts. Antigen: not known. V lost 5 bases, J lost 1 base, and 17 bases lay in between. The CDR3 contains 16 residues. Germline V gives CDR1 MNHNS, CDR2 SASEGT. The sample is drawn from a study of T cells in Graves' hyperthyroidism and ophthalmopathy. Study-level findings and limits: Ophthalmopathy got predicted by the model a median roughly 6.1 months before its onset. A model built on 13 V-J features separated ophthalmopathy from stable hyperthyroidism.

TCR beta CDR3 regions were amplified from RNA transcripts. The study used the HTBI primer set for a first-round RT-PCR of the TCR CDR3. TCRdb re-called the multiplex PCR reads through MiXCR, storing one row per CDR3 protein. The sample has around 290,000 distinct CDR3 sequences, 13% seen once. Ahead of any ophthalmopathy symptoms, the blood sample was obtained at the first diagnosis of hyperthyroidism. This chain links TRBV6-1 with TRBJ2-5; the D gene is possibly TRBD1 (6 bases). The clonotype was recovered from a woman in her 30s with Graves' hyperthyroidism that later progressed to Graves' ophthalmopathy. Sequenced material: blood. The CDR3 is CASSLTPGVVQETQYF. DNA for the CDR3: TGTGCCAGCAGTCTTACGCCAGGGGTGGTCCAAGAGACCCAGTACTTC.